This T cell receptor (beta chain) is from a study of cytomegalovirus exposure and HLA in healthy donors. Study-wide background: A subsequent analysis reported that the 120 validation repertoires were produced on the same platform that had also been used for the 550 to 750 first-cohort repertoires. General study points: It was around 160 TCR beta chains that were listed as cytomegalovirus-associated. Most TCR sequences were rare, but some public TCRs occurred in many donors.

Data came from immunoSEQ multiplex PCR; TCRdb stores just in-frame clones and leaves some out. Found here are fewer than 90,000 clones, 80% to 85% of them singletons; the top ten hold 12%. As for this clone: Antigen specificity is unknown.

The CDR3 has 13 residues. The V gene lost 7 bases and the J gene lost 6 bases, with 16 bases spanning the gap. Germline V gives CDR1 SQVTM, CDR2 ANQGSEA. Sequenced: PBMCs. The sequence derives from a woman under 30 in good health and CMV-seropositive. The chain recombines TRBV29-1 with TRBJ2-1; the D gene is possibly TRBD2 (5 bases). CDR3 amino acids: CSALGVGINEQFF. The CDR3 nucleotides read TGCAGCGCCCTCGGGGTAGGGATCAATGAGCAGTTCTTC.